This entry lists 27 T cell receptor beta chains sequenced from one sample in a study of beta chain features in type 1 diabetes. Study results and limitations: The study found moderately but significantly shorter TCRB CDR3s in all four CD4+ subsets of Type 1 diabetes patients.

No antigen has been identified for these receptors. Expressed TCRB transcripts were sequenced, since all the RNA that had been isolated was reverse transcribed. Sequencing was performed with immunoSEQ multiplex PCR; in TCRdb, only in-frame clones are kept and a portion is missing. Among some 150,000 clones, around an eighth were seen once, and the ten largest hold around 1.4%. The material sequenced was central memory CD4+ T cells from blood. The receptors were gathered from a man between 18 and 29 years old with type 1 diabetes.

This clone was recorded a few times. This sample also contains other DNA sequences that code for the same CDR3. The J gene is TRBJ2-6, the V gene TRBV14; TRBD2 is a possible D gene (5 bases). Germline V CDR1 and CDR2: SGHDN, FVKESK. This CDR3 has 15 amino acids. V was clipped by 1 base and J by 2 bases, with 6 bases between them. In nucleotides, the CDR3 is TGTGCCAGCAGCCAAGTCGGGACTGGGGCCAACGTCCTGACTTTC. Encoded protein: CASSQVGTGANVLTF.

Ten or more counts support this clone. The CDR3 DNA sequence: TGTGCCAGCAGCCGGGACAGGGGAGGGAGCCTGAGTTCACCCCTCCACTTT. Translating it yields CASSRDRGGSLSSPLHF. The rearrangement joins TRBV7-9 to TRBJ1-6; 10 nucleotides agree with TRBD1. The CDR3 consists of 17 residues. The J segment lost 9 bases and the V segment lost 5 bases, leaving 13 bases of the junction unmatched. The germline gives CDR1 SEHNR, CDR2 FQNEAQ (reference sequence).

This clone showed up many times. The genes are TRBV4-1 and TRBJ2-7; the D gene is possibly TRBD2 (6 bases). Looked up from germline, CDR1 is MGHRA and CDR2 is YSYEKL. V dropped 4 bases and J dropped 2 bases, with 15 bases sitting between them. The CDR3 contains 15 residues. Here the CDR3 DNA reads TGCGCCAGCAGCCCCGGGGTAGCGGAAACCTACGAGCAGTACTTC. Amino acids: CASSPGVAETYEQYF.

In this sample, this clone turned up a few times. V is TRBV30 and J is TRBJ2-7, with 9 bases identical to TRBD1. With 2 bases clipped from V and 5 bases from J, the junction kept 7 bases outside the gene matches. The germline CDR1 and CDR2 sequences are GTSNPN and SVGIG (reference sequence). This CDR3 region has 14 residues. The CDR3 region is CAWSIGTGRHEQYF. The CDR3 DNA is TGTGCCTGGAGTATAGGGACAGGGAGACACGAGCAGTACTTC.

This clone was counted a few times. V usage is TRBV6-1 and J usage is TRBJ2-3; tentative D call: TRBD2 (7 bases). Germline V gene sequence: CDR1 MNHNS, CDR2 SASEGT. The length of the CDR3 is 16 residues. The V end was cut by 0 bases, the J end by 1 base, with 11 bases between. The CDR3 reads CASSEARGGGTDTQYF. The CDR3 DNA sequence: TGTGCCAGCAGTGAAGCGAGGGGGGGCGGCACAGATACGCAGTATTTT.

The sample holds a few counts of this clone. This rearrangement joins TRBV6-5 to TRBJ1-1; 7 bases are a match to TRBD1. Per the germline V gene, CDR1 is MNHEY and CDR2 is SVGAGI. After removal of 7 bases from V and 1 base from J, the junction contained 6 bases not matched to a gene. CDR3 length: 14 amino acids. The CDR3 loop reads CASIKQGTNTEAFF. CDR3 DNA: TGTGCCAGCATTAAACAGGGGACGAACACTGAAGCTTTCTTT.

This clone was seen a few times. This sequence joins TRBV7-6 and TRBJ2-3; D gene unclear. This CDR3 spans 16 amino acids. V was pared by 0 bases and J by 3 bases, with 13 bases between. Per the germline V gene, CDR1 is SGHVS and CDR2 is FNYEAQ. CDR3 nucleotide sequence: TGTGCCAGCAGCTTAGCTGGCCAGCTGAAGACAGATACGCAGTATTTT. It is translated as CASSLAGQLKTDTQYF.

This clone was observed a few times. The chain couples TRBV2 to TRBJ2-7; D unclear. The CDR3 is 11 residues long. Trimming shortened V by 8 bases and J by 1 base, and 6 bases separated the two germline ends. Germline V lookup: CDR1 SNHLY, CDR2 FYNNEI. In nucleotides, the CDR3 is TGTGCCAGCGGACGGTCCTACGAGCAGTACTTC. This codes for CASGRSYEQYF.

The chain has TRBV6-5 and TRBJ1-5; 7 nucleotides line up with TRBD1. There are 12 residues in the CDR3. J lost 6 bases, V lost 6 bases, and 2 bases had no gene match. Germline CDR1 is MNHEY and CDR2 is SVGAGI. The CDR3 coding sequence is TGTGCCAGCAGCCGACAGGGTCAGCCCCAGCATTTT. Encoded protein: CASSRQGQPQHF.

This clone was detected a few times. Other nucleotide sequences from this sample produce the same CDR3. The V and J genes are TRBV2 and TRBJ2-5; D ambiguous. Germline CDR1 reads SNHLY; CDR2 reads FYNNEI. The length of the CDR3 is 11 residues. Deletions cut 5 bases from V and 2 bases from J, with 3 bases between. The CDR3 loop reads CASSFQETQYF. CDR3 coding DNA: TGTGCCAGCAGTTTTCAAGAGACCCAGTACTTC.

The V and J genes are TRBV2 and TRBJ2-6; the D is unclear. CDR3 length equals 14 residues. From germline, CDR1 is SNHLY and CDR2 FYNNEI. V shed 4 bases and J shed 1 base, with 5 bases lying between them. CDR3 in DNA: TGTGCCAGCAGTGTGGAATCTGGGGCCAACGTCCTGACTTTC. This sequence encodes CASSVESGANVLTF.

The V and J genes are TRBV28 and TRBJ1-1; maybe TRBD1 (6 bases). The CDR3 is 14 amino acids. V lost 6 bases and J 1 base, leaving 12 bases between the germline ends. Per germline, CDR1 MDHEN and CDR2 SYDVKM. The CDR3 sequence: CASSRTDTNTEAFF. The CDR3, as DNA: TGTGCCAGCAGCCGGACAGACACGAACACTGAAGCTTTCTTT.

This clone came up a few times. V is TRBV7-6 and J is TRBJ2-5; TRBD1 might be the D (6 bases). V lost 5 bases and J lost 5, with 21 bases in between. Germline V gene lookup returns CDR1 SGHVS and CDR2 FNYEAQ. The length of the CDR3 is 16 residues. The CDR3 DNA reads TGTGCCAGCAGCCTCGTGCCTTTAGGGGGACGGGAGACCCAGTACTTC. Its translation is CASSLVPLGGRETQYF.

This clone was observed a few times. The chain is built from TRBV7-7 and TRBJ2-7; D uncertain. The CDR3 is 13 residues long. Germline V gene data show CDR1 as SSHAT and CDR2 as FNYEAQ (reference sequence). The V end was cut by 5 bases, the J end by 0 bases, with 8 bases between. The CDR3 DNA sequence: TGTGCCAGCAGCCCGTCGTTCTCCTACGAGCAGTACTTC. It yields the protein CASSPSFSYEQYF.

The chain recombines TRBV29-1 with TRBJ1-1; D is uncertain. This CDR3 region has 12 residues. The germline V gene has CDR1 SQVTM and CDR2 ANQGSEA. V shed 4 bases and J shed 5 bases, with 11 bases lying between them. Here the CDR3 DNA reads TGCAGCGTTGGTACAGTGGGGACTGAAGCTTTCTTT. Protein product: CSVGTVGTEAFF.

This clone has just a few counts. The CDR3 sequence is CASSFKFGNTEAFF. CDR3 bases: TGTGCCAGCAGCTTTAAGTTTGGGAACACTGAAGCTTTCTTT. This chain uses TRBV5-4 with TRBJ1-1; D unresolved. The CDR3 spans 14 residues. Germline values: CDR1 SGHNT, CDR2 YYREEE (reference sequence). Trimming removed 2 bases from V and 1 base from J, with 9 bases in between.

This clone was observed a handful of times. DNA for the CDR3: TGCGCCAGCAGCCAAGATGAGGGCAGGGACGGCTACACCTTC. Protein sequence: CASSQDEGRDGYTF. V and J are TRBV4-1 and TRBJ1-2; a weak D match, TRBD1 (5 bases). The CDR3 totals 14 residues. V was pared by 0 bases and J by 8 bases, with 13 bases between. The germline gives CDR1 MGHRA, CDR2 YSYEKL.

The rearrangement links TRBV6-1 to TRBJ1-5; D remains unclear. Germline values: CDR1 MNHNS, CDR2 SASEGT. Trimming removed 2 bases from V and 2 bases from J, with 10 bases in between. CDR3 length equals 15 residues. CDR3 DNA: TGTGCCAGCAGTGAATACGGGCGGCGCAATCAGCCCCAGCATTTT. Protein sequence: CASSEYGRRNQPQHF.

This clone came up a few times. CDR3 region: CSVGGLAGSDEQFF. DNA of the CDR3: TGCAGCGTTGGGGGCCTCGCGGGGTCGGATGAGCAGTTCTTC. The rearrangement uses TRBV29-1 and TRBJ2-1; D is possibly TRBD2 (6 bases). V dropped 4 bases and J dropped 8 bases, with 18 bases sitting between them. Germline V lookup: CDR1 SQVTM, CDR2 ANQGSEA. This CDR3 has 14 residues.

This clone was detected a few times. In nucleotides, the CDR3 is TGTGCCAGCAGCGCCGGATCCGGGACAGGGGTCAATGAGCAGTTCTTC. Protein product: CASSAGSGTGVNEQFF. V and J are TRBV11-2 and TRBJ2-1, with TRBD1 matching over 10 bases. The V and J ends lost 5 bases and 6 bases, in that order; junction bases with no gene match: 10. Germline values: CDR1 SGHAT, CDR2 FQNNGV. The CDR3 extends over 16 amino acids.

The CDR3 loop is CASSEGLAGDQETQYF. The CDR3 DNA follows: TGTGCCAGCAGTGAAGGGCTAGCGGGGGACCAAGAGACCCAGTACTTC. The chain joins TRBV2 to TRBJ2-5; 10 bases map to TRBD2. V lost 1 base and J lost 0; bases outside the gene matches: 2. CDR1 SNHLY and CDR2 FYNNEI come from the germline V gene. This CDR3 has 16 amino acids.

This clone has more than one count but fewer than ten. This chain links TRBV4-2 with TRBJ2-5, with a tentative D call TRBD1 (5 bases). V was cut by 0 bases and J by 4 bases, with 12 bases left in between. CDR3 length: 15 residues. In germline, CDR1 is LGHNA, CDR2 YNFKEQ. CDR3 nucleotides: TGTGCCAGCAGCCAAGATCTTGGGGCCCGAGAGACCCAGTACTTC. It is translated as CASSQDLGARETQYF.

The rearrangement joins TRBV19 to TRBJ1-1; the match to TRBD1 covers 10 bases. The V and J ends lost 0 bases and 7 bases, in that order; junction bases with no gene match: 2. Germline V gene sequence: CDR1 LNHDA, CDR2 SQIVND (reference sequence). The CDR3 is made up of 14 amino acids. The CDR3 DNA reads as TGTGCCAGTAGTATAGATCGGGACAGGGGTGAAGCTTTCTTT. Its protein is CASSIDRDRGEAFF.

The gene calls are TRBV5-1 and TRBJ2-5; 10 bases align to TRBD1. V trimming: 3 bases; J trimming: 2 bases; junction bases outside the gene matches: 4. Germline V gene data show CDR1 as SGHRS and CDR2 as YFSETQ. The length of the CDR3 is 15 residues. The chain's CDR3 is CASSSGQGWQETQYF. The CDR3 region has the DNA TGCGCCAGCAGCTCGGGACAGGGGTGGCAAGAGACCCAGTACTTC. The complete variable domain, with remaining parts taken from reference TRBV5-1 and TRBJ2-5, reads KAGVTQTPRYLIKTRGQQVTLSCSPISGHRSVSWYQQTPGQGLQFLFEYFSETQRNKGNFPGRFSGRQFSNSRSEMNVSTLELGDSALYLCASSSGQGWQETQYFGPGTRLLVL.

This clone occurred a few times. This chain joins TRBV28 and TRBJ1-6, with TRBD1 as a possible D gene (5 bases). Germline values: CDR1 MDHEN, CDR2 SYDVKM. The V and J ends lost 5 bases and 8 bases respectively, with 16 bases between them. This CDR3 spans 15 amino acids. The CDR3 DNA reads as TGTGCCAGCAGTACCCCCCGGCAGGGAGATTCACCCCTCCACTTT. It encodes CASSTPRQGDSPLHF.

This clone was detected a few times. CDR3 sequence reads: CASSVGPGRTGANVLTF. CDR3 DNA sequence: TGTGCCAGCAGCGTAGGCCCGGGCCGTACCGGGGCCAACGTCCTGACTTTC. This sequence joins TRBV9 and TRBJ2-6; D not resolved. Trimming pared 0 bases from V and 4 bases from J, leaving 14 bases between. Germline CDR1 is SGDLS and CDR2 is YYNGEE. The CDR3 has 17 residues.

This chain links TRBV21-1 with TRBJ1-2. TRBV21-1 counts as a pseudogene. The CDR3 has 10 residues. CDR3 sequence reads: CASSPGPRGF. CDR3 in DNA: TGTGCCAGCAGCCCGGGTCCGAGGGGTTTC.